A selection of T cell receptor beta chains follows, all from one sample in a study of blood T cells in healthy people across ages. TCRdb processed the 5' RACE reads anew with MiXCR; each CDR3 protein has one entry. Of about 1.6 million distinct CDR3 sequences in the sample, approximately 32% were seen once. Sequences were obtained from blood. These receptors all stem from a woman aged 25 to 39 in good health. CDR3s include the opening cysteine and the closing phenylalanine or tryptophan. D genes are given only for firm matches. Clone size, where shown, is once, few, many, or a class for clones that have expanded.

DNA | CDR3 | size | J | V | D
TGCGCCAGCAGCCAACATGCGCAGGGCACTGAAGCTTTCTTT | CASSQHAQGTEAFF | - | TRBJ1-1 | TRBV4-1 | -
TGTGCCAGCAGTTTGGTGGGAGCTGTCGCACAAGAGACCCAGTACTTC | CASSLVGAVAQETQYF | few | TRBJ2-5 | TRBV27 | -
TGTGCCAGCAGACGGACAGGGACCAATGAGCAGTTCTTC | CASRRTGTNEQFF | few | TRBJ2-1 | TRBV7-9 | TRBD1
TGTGCCAGCAGCTTAGCGTCAGTGAACACTGAAGCTTTCTTT | CASSLASVNTEAFF | few | TRBJ1-1 | TRBV7-9 | -
TGCGCCAGCAGCCCGGGAAATGGACATGAAGATGGCTACACCTTC | CASSPGNGHEDGYTF | - | TRBJ1-2 | TRBV5-1 | -
TGTGCCAGCAGTTTACCCGGGACGGGTTTTTATGGCTACACCTTC | CASSLPGTGFYGYTF | - | TRBJ1-2 | TRBV28 | -
TGTGCCAGCAGCCACCGAGCGGGGGGCCCCGCAGATACGCAGTATTTT | CASSHRAGGPADTQYF | few | TRBJ2-3 | TRBV3-1 | TRBD2
TGCAGTGCTAGAGGGGAGTTGACCGACGAGCAGTACTTC | CSARGELTDEQYF | - | TRBJ2-7 | TRBV20-1 | -
TGTGCCAGCAGGTTCCTAGAGAGGGGCAATCAGCCCCAGCATTTT | CASRFLERGNQPQHF | - | TRBJ1-5 | TRBV6-2/TRBV6-3 | -
TGCGCCAGCAGTGGCGGGCTTCCCTACAATGAGCAGTTCTTC | CASSGGLPYNEQFF | few | TRBJ2-1 | TRBV10-1 | -
TGTGCCAGCGGCGGGGGTGACACAGATACGCAGTATTTT | CASGGGDTDTQYF | few | TRBJ2-3 | TRBV2 | TRBD2
TGTGCCAGCAGTTCTTATGATCGGGAGGGTATAGATACGCAGTATTTT | CASSSYDREGIDTQYF | - | TRBJ2-3 | TRBV27 | TRBD2
TGTGCCATGGCTGAACCAGGGTGGTCGGCCGGGGAGCTGTTTTTT | CAMAEPGWSAGELFF | few | TRBJ2-2 | TRBV10-3 | -
TGTGCCAGCAGTGTGACCGGGACAGGGGTCTACGAGCAGTACTTC | CASSVTGTGVYEQYF | - | TRBJ2-7 | TRBV28 | TRBD1
TGTGCCAGCAGCATGCCCGGGACAGGGGACTATGGCTACACCTTC | CASSMPGTGDYGYTF | - | TRBJ1-2 | TRBV5-6 | TRBD1
TGTGCCTGGAGTGTAAGCGGGGGGCTCGACGAGCAGTACTTC | CAWSVSGGLDEQYF | few | TRBJ2-7 | TRBV30 | TRBD2
TGTGCCAGCAGCTCCAGACAGGGCGAGGAGACCCAGTACTTC | CASSSRQGEETQYF | many | TRBJ2-5 | TRBV7-9 | TRBD1
TGCAGTGCTCCCCCGACCGGGACTAGCGGGGGGGCTGGAGATACGCAGTATTTT | CSAPPTGTSGGAGDTQYF | - | TRBJ2-3 | TRBV20-1 | TRBD2
TGTGCCAGCAGTTCGAACGGTAAAGACTACAATGAGCAGTTCTTC | CASSSNGKDYNEQFF | few | TRBJ2-1 | TRBV28 | -
TGTGCCAGCAGTTTTCCGGCCGGGACAGGGGACTACGAGCAGTACTTC | CASSFPAGTGDYEQYF | - | TRBJ2-7 | TRBV12-3/TRBV12-4 | TRBD1
TGTGCCAGCAGCTTACCACTGAGACAGAGTAATGAGCAGTTCTTC | CASSLPLRQSNEQFF | - | TRBJ2-1 | TRBV11-2 | -
TGTGCCAGCAGTTTATCCACTAGCGGGAAAGGTTCCTACAATGAGCAGTTCTTC | CASSLSTSGKGSYNEQFF | - | TRBJ2-1 | TRBV28 | TRBD2
TGCAGTGCTCCTGAGGCCGATTTCTATGGCTACACCTTC | CSAPEADFYGYTF | - | TRBJ1-2 | TRBV20-1 | -
TGCAGTGCCCGTGTACGCTTCCTGGGGCTTAACTATGGCCACACCTTC | CSARVRFLGLNYGHTF | few | TRBJ1-2 | TRBV20-1 | -
TGTGCCAGCAGGGCGGGCCTCTGGACGCAGTATTTT | CASRAGLWTQYF | few | TRBJ2-3 | TRBV28 | -
TGTGCCAGCAGCCTCCGACTAGCGGGGGGGCCCGCTGAGCAGTTCTTC | CASSLRLAGGPAEQFF | few | TRBJ2-1 | TRBV11-3 | TRBD2
TGTGCCAGCAGTCCCCTCTCGGGACTTGAGGCCTACGAGCAGTACTTC | CASSPLSGLEAYEQYF | many | TRBJ2-7 | TRBV12-3/TRBV12-4 | -
TGTGCCAGCAGCTTAGGGGTACCACCCTACGAGCAGTACTTC | CASSLGVPPYEQYF | few | TRBJ2-7 | TRBV5-6 | -
TGTGCCAGCAGCTTAAACACCGCAGGACAAGAGACCCAGTACTTC | CASSLNTAGQETQYF | - | TRBJ2-5 | TRBV13 | -
TGTGCCAGCAGTAAGGAAGTGGGACAGGGATCCCACAGCGGTACGCAGTATTTT | CASSKEVGQGSHSGTQYF | few | TRBJ2-3 | TRBV6-1 | TRBD1
TGCAGTGCTAACCGAGCGGGGGGGATCAACGAGCACTACTTC | CSANRAGGINEHYF | - | TRBJ2-4 | TRBV20-1 | TRBD2
TGTGCCAGCAGCTTAGATCTCGAAAGGGGGAGGTTCGGTGGCTACACCTTC | CASSLDLERGRFGGYTF | - | TRBJ1-2 | TRBV11-2 | -
TGCGCCAGCAGCAAGCAGGCCGCCCGGGATGGCTACACCTTC | CASSKQAARDGYTF | few | TRBJ1-2 | TRBV5-1 | -
TGCAGCGTTGAGTCGCCGGTCGGCACCGGGGAGCTGTTTTTT | CSVESPVGTGELFF | few | TRBJ2-2 | TRBV29-1 | -
TGCGCCAGCACCATCGGCGCGGGGAACGTACAAGAGACCCAGTACTTC | CASTIGAGNVQETQYF | few | TRBJ2-5 | TRBV5-1 | -
TGTGCCAGCAGCCCTGCTTATGGAGGTTTCGGGGAGCTGTTTTTT | CASSPAYGGFGELFF | - | TRBJ2-2 | TRBV27 | -